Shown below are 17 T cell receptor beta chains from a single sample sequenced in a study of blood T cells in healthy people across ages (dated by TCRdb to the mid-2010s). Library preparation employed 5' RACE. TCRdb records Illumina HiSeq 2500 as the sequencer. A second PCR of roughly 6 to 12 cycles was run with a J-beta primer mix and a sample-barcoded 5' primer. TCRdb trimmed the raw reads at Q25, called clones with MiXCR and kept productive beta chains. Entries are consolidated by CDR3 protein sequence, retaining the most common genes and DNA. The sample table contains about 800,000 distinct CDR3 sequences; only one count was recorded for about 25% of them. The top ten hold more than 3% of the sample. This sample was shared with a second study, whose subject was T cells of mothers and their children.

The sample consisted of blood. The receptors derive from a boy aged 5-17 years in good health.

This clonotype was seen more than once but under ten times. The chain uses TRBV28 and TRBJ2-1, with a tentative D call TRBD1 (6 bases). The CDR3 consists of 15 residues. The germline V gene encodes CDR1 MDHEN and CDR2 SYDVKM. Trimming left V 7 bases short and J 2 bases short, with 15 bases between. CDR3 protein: CASIRQAGAYNEQFF. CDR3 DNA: TGTGCCAGCATAAGACAGGCAGGGGCCTACAATGAGCAGTTCTTC.

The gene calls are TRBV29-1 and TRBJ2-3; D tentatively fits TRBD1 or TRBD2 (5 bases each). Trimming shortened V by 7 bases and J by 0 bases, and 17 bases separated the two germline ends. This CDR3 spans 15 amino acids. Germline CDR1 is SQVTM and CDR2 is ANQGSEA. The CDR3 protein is CSALSRDPSTDTQYF. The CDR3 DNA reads TGCAGCGCTTTATCCCGGGACCCCAGCACAGATACGCAGTATTTT.

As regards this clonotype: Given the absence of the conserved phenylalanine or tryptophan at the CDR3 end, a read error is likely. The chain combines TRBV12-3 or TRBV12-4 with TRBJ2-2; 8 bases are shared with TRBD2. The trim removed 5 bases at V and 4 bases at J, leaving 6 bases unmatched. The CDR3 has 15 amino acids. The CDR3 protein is CASSERGPGTGELFL. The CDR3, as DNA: TGTGCCAGCAGTGAGCGGGGGCCGGGCACCGGGGAGCTGTTTCTT.

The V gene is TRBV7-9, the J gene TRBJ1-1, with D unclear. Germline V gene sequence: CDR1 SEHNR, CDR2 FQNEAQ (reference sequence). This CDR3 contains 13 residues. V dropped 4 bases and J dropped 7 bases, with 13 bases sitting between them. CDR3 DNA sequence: TGTGCCAGCAGCTCCCCACCCGCAATTGAAGCTTTCTTT. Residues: CASSSPPAIEAFF.

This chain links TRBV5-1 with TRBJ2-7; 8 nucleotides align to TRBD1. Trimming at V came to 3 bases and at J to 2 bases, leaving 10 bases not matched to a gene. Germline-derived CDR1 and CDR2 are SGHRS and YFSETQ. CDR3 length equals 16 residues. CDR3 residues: CASSSGTGATTYEQYF. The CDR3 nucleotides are TGCGCCAGCAGCTCAGGGACAGGAGCCACCACCTACGAGCAGTACTTC. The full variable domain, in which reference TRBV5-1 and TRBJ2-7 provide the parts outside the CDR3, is KAGVTQTPRYLIKTRGQQVTLSCSPISGHRSVSWYQQTPGQGLQFLFEYFSETQRNKGNFPGRFSGRQFSNSRSEMNVSTLELGDSALYLCASSSGTGATTYEQYFGPGTRLTVT.

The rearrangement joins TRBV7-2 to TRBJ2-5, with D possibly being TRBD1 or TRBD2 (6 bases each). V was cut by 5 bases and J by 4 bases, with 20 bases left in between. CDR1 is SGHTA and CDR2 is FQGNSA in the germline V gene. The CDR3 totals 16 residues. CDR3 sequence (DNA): TGTGCCAGCAGCGGATTATCGCCGGGGGCCGGAGAGACCCAGTACTTC. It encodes CASSGLSPGAGETQYF.

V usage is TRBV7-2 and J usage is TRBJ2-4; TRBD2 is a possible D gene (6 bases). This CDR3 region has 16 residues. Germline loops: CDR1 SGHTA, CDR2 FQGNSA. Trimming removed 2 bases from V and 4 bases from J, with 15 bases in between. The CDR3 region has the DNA TGTGCCAGCAGCTTACCGCTGAGTAGCGGAAAAAACATTCAGTACTTC. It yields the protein CASSLPLSSGKNIQYF.

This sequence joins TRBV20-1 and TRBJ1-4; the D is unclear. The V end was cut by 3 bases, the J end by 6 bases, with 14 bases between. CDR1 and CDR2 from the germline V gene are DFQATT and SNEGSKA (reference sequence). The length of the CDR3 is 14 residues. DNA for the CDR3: TGCAGTGCTAGTCGGGATCGCCAGGATGAAAAACTGTTTTTT. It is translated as CSASRDRQDEKLFF.

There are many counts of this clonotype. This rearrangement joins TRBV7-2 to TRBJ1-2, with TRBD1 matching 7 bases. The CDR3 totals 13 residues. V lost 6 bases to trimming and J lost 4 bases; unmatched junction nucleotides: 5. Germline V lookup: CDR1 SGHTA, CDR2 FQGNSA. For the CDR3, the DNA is TGTGCCAGCAGGTCGACAGGGAGCTATGGCTACACCTTC. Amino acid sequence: CASRSTGSYGYTF.

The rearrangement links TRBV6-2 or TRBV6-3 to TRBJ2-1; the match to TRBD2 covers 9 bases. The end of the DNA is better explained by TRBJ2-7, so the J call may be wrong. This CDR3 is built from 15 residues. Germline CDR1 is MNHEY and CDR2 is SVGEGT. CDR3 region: CASSPRLAASYEQYF. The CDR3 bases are TGTGCCAGCAGTCCGAGACTAGCGGCGTCCTACGAGCAGTACTTC.

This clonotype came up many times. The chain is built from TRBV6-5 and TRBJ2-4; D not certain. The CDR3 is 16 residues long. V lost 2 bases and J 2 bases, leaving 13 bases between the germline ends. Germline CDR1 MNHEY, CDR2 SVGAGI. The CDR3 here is CASSYQLSTSKNIQYF. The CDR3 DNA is TGTGCCAGCAGTTACCAGCTATCAACGTCCAAAAACATTCAGTACTTC.

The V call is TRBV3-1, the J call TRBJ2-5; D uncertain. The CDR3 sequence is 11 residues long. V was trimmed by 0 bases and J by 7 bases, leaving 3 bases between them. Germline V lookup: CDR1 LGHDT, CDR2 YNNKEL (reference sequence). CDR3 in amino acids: CASSQDGTQYF. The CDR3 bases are TGTGCCAGCAGCCAAGACGGGACCCAGTACTTC.

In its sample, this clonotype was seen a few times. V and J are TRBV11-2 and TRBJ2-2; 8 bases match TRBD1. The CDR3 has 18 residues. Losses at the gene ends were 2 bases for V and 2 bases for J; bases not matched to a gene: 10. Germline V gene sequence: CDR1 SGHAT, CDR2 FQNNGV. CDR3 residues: CASSLRQGASLNTGELFF. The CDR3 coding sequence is TGTGCCAGCAGCTTAAGGCAGGGGGCATCTCTTAACACCGGGGAGCTGTTTTTT.

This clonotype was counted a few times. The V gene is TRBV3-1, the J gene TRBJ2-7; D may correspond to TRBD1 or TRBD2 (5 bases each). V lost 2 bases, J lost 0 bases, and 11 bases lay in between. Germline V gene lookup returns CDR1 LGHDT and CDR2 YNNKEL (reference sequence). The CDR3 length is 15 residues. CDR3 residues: CASSQRDGISYEQYF. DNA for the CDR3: TGTGCCAGCAGCCAAAGGGACGGGATCTCCTACGAGCAGTACTTC.

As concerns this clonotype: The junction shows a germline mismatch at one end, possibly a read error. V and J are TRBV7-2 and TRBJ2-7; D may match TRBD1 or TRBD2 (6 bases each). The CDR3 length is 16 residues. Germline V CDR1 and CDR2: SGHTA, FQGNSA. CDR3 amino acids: CASSLLHRDGGYEQYF. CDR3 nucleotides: TGCGCCAGCAGCTTACTCCACAGGGACGGAGGGTACGAGCAGTACTTC.

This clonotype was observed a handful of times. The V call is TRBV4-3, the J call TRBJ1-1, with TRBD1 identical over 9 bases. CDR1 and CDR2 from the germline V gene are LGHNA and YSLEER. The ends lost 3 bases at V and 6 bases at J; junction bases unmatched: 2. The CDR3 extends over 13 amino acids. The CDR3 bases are TGCGCCAGCAGCCAGGACAGGGGCGCTGAAGCTTTCTTT. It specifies CASSQDRGAEAFF.

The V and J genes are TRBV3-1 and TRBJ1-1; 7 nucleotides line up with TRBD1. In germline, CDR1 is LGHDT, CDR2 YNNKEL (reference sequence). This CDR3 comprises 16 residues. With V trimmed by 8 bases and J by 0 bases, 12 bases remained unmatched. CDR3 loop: CASAARDRGMNTEAFF. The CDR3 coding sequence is TGTGCCAGCGCTGCGCGGGACAGAGGGATGAACACTGAAGCTTTCTTT.